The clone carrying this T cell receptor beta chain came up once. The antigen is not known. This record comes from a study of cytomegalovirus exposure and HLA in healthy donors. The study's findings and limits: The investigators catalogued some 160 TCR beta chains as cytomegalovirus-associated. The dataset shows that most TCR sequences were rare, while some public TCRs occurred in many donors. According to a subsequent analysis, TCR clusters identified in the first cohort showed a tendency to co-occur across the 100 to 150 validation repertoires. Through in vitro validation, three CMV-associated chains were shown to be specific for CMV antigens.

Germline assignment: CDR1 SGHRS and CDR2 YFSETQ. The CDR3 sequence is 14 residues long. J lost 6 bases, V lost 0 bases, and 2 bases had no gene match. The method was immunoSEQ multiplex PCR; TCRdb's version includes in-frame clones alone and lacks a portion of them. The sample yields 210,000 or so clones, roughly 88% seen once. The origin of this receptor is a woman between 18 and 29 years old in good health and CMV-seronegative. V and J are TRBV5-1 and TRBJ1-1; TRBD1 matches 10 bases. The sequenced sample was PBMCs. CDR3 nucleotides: TGCGCCAGCAGCTTGGGGACAGGGGGGGCTGAAGCTTTCTTT. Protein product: CASSLGTGGAEAFF.